This T cell receptor beta chain was sequenced during a study of blood T cells in healthy people across ages. Looking at the study overall: The capture of about one barcoded beta molecule per two T cells was achieved by template switching. The study, taken as a whole, reports: A greater number of naive CD4+ cells and higher diversity distinguished long-lived donors from aged donors. Per million T cells, TCR beta diversity dropped roughly linearly as age increased.

V lost 0 bases and J 12 bases, leaving 9 bases between the germline ends. CDR1 is SGHNT and CDR2 is YENEEA in the germline V gene. The CDR3 is 12 residues long. Comments on this clonotype: No antigen is known for it.

A second PCR of about 7 to 12 cycles used a sample-barcoded 5' primer and a J-beta primer mix. Every cDNA molecule carried a tag from a template-switch adaptor bearing 12 random nucleotides. One entry per CDR3 protein results from TCRdb running MiXCR on the 5' RACE reads. Here the sample spans fewer than 1 million distinct CDR3 sequences, 40% to 50% being singletons. Sample: blood. V and J are TRBV11-3 and TRBJ2-1; D uncertain. The receptor was derived from a man aged 55 to 70 in good health. Written as DNA, the CDR3 is TGTGCCAGCAGCTTAGACGATCCCGCGCAGTTCTTC. Translation: CASSLDDPAQFF.